Below are 27 T cell receptor beta chains sequenced from a single sample in a study of CD8+ T cells in alopecia areata. As for treatment: oral pan-JAK inhibitor, 5-10 mg twice daily. Isolated RNA was reverse transcribed into cDNA used as the sequencing template. Repertoires were generated with immunoSEQ multiplex PCR, while TCRdb's copy carries only in-frame clones and drops some. The repertoire has 150,000 to 200,000 clones, roughly 60% of them found once; the top ten carry about 1.3%. Sample: CD4+ T cells sorted from blood, taken around week 49, from a patient treated with tofacitinib. The receptors stem from a human donor with alopecia areata.

The chain joins TRBV5-6 to TRBJ2-7, with 10 bases fitting TRBD1. CDR3 length: 13 amino acids. The J segment lost 4 bases and the V segment lost 4 bases, leaving 2 bases of the junction unmatched. Germline loops: CDR1 SGHDT, CDR2 YYEEEE. CDR3 nucleotide sequence: TGTGCCAGCAGCGGGGACAGGGGATACGAGCAGTACTTC. It specifies CASSGDRGYEQYF.

The rearrangement links TRBV11-2 to TRBJ2-3; the D is unclear. In germline, CDR1 is SGHAT, CDR2 FQNNGV. The germline V and J ends were trimmed by 4 bases and 4 bases, with 15 bases remaining between them. The CDR3 contains 15 residues. CDR3 bases: TGTGCCAGCAGCTCCTACACACCGCTGGCAGATACGCAGTATTTT. Encoded protein: CASSSYTPLADTQYF.

This chain joins TRBV9 and TRBJ1-5, with a tentative D call TRBD1 (5 bases). The length of the CDR3 is 14 residues. Germline V gene sequence: CDR1 SGDLS, CDR2 YYNGEE. Trimming took 0 bases from V and 6 from J, leaving 10 bases between them. The chain's CDR3 is CASSVVRGPQPQHF. The CDR3 DNA reads TGTGCCAGCAGCGTAGTTAGGGGCCCTCAGCCCCAGCATTTT.

This clone was observed a handful of times. The junction does not match germline at one end; this may be a read error. The V and J genes are TRBV15 and TRBJ1-1; a possible D gene is TRBD1 (5 bases). CDR1 and CDR2 (germline): LNHNV, YYDKDF (reference sequence). This CDR3 comprises 14 residues. Here the CDR3 DNA reads TGTGCCACCAGGAGAGCGGTCGGGGGGACTGAAGCTTTCTTT. The encoded protein is CATRRAVGGTEAFF.

The chain employs TRBV5-6 and TRBJ1-2, with D hard to call. V was clipped by 4 bases and J by 3 bases, with 16 bases between them. The CDR3 has 15 amino acids. The V gene's germline CDR1 is SGHDT and CDR2 YYEEEE. The CDR3 loop reads CASSPRRAGYYGYTF. CDR3 bases: TGTGCCAGCAGCCCAAGAAGGGCCGGATACTATGGCTACACCTTC.

The chain recombines TRBV30 with TRBJ1-1; 9 bases line up with TRBD1. The CDR3 spans 14 residues. The ends lost 1 base at V and 6 bases at J; junction bases unmatched: 6. Germline values: CDR1 GTSNPN, CDR2 SVGIG (reference sequence). CDR3 bases: TGTGCCTGGAGTGAGGAGGACAGGGGCCCTGAAGCTTTCTTT. It is translated as CAWSEEDRGPEAFF.

V is TRBV30 and J is TRBJ2-1; 7 bases match TRBD1. With V trimmed by 8 bases and J by 6 bases, 10 bases remained unmatched. Germline-derived CDR1 and CDR2 are GTSNPN and SVGIG (reference sequence). The CDR3 has 13 amino acids. In DNA form, the CDR3 reads TGTGCCACCCGGAACAGGGGTTTCAATGAGCAGTTCTTC. It encodes CATRNRGFNEQFF.

The sample holds a few counts of this clone. V and J are TRBV29-1 and TRBJ1-2; no clear D gene. The CDR3 is made up of 13 amino acids. CDR1 and CDR2 (germline): SQVTM, ANQGSEA. V was cut by 6 bases and J by 4 bases, with 15 bases left in between. The CDR3 spells CSVLPGPLYGYTF. DNA of the CDR3: TGCAGCGTCCTGCCCGGACCGCTCTATGGCTACACCTTC.

Points on this clone: The sample carries other DNA sequences with the same CDR3. The chain joins TRBV29-1 to TRBJ1-1; D remains ambiguous. V gave up 2 bases and J gave up 0 bases, with 7 bases separating them. The CDR3 runs 13 residues. CDR1 SQVTM and CDR2 ANQGSEA come from the germline V gene. As DNA, the CDR3 is TGCAGCGTTGAACGTAGGTTGAACACTGAAGCTTTCTTT. This translates into CSVERRLNTEAFF. Full variable domain (outside the CDR3, taken from reference TRBV29-1 and TRBJ1-1): SAVISQKPSRDICQRGTSLTIQCQVDSQVTMMFWYRQQPGQSLTLIATANQGSEATYESGFVIDKFPISRPNLTFSTLTVSNMSPEDSSIYLCSVERRLNTEAFFGQGTRLTVV.

The DNA of the CDR3 is TGCGCCAGCAGTTACGAAGAGACCCAGTACTTC. This gives the protein CASSYEETQYF. The rearrangement links TRBV5-1 to TRBJ2-5; no clear D gene. V lost 5 bases, J lost 3 bases, and 5 bases lay in between. Germline V gene lookup returns CDR1 SGHRS and CDR2 YFSETQ. The CDR3 loop spans 11 amino acids.

The chain links TRBV15 to TRBJ2-7; D is undetermined. The CDR3 is 13 residues long. V shed 0 bases and J shed 1 base, with 4 bases lying between them. In germline, CDR1 is LNHNV, CDR2 YYDKDF (reference sequence). The CDR3, as DNA: TGTGCCACCAGCAGAGAACTGTCCTACGAGCAGTACTTC. Amino acids: CATSRELSYEQYF.

J is TRBJ1-6 and V is TRBV2; D perhaps matches TRBD1 (5 bases). The germline V and J ends were trimmed by 6 bases and 5 bases, with 11 bases remaining between them. The CDR3 runs 14 residues. Looked up from germline, CDR1 is SNHLY and CDR2 is FYNNEI. CDR3 region: CASRRDRDNSPLHF. The CDR3 nucleotides are TGTGCCAGCAGACGGGACCGCGATAATTCACCCCTCCACTTT. The full variable domain, completed using reference TRBV2 and TRBJ1-6, is EPEVTQTPSHQVTQMGQEVILRCVPISNHLYFYWYRQILGQKVEFLVSFYNNEISEKSEIFDDQFSVERPDGSNFTLKIRSTKLEDSAMYFCASRRDRDNSPLHFGNGTRLTVT.

This chain links TRBV29-1 with TRBJ2-2; no clear D. V lost 3 bases and J 5 bases, leaving 10 bases between the germline ends. Germline V gene lookup returns CDR1 SQVTM and CDR2 ANQGSEA. The CDR3 length is 13 residues. The CDR3 is CSVEEGLTGELFF. The CDR3 nucleotides are TGCAGCGTTGAGGAAGGGCTGACCGGGGAGCTGTTTTTT.

This chain connects TRBV7-2 to TRBJ1-6, with 7 bases aligning to TRBD1. The CDR3 totals 16 residues. CDR1 SGHTA and CDR2 FQGNSA come from the germline V gene. The ends lost 3 bases at V and 9 bases at J; junction bases unmatched: 11. CDR3 bases: TGTGCCAGCAGCTTGGGTATGGGACAGAGCACTTCACCCCTCCACTTT. Residues: CASSLGMGQSTSPLHF.

This clone was recorded a few times. This chain uses TRBV29-1 with TRBJ2-5; D uncertain. This CDR3 has 10 amino acids. The germline V and J ends were trimmed by 7 bases and 5 bases, with 8 bases remaining between them. From germline, CDR1 is SQVTM and CDR2 ANQGSEA. The CDR3 region is CSALTETQYF. Here the CDR3 DNA reads TGCAGCGCGTTAACCGAGACCCAGTACTTC.

The chain combines TRBV5-1 with TRBJ2-5; either TRBD1 or TRBD2 may fit D (5 bases each). Trimming cost V 3 bases and J 4 bases, with 10 bases left between them. This CDR3 contains 13 residues. Germline V gives CDR1 SGHRS, CDR2 YFSETQ. CDR3 sequence: CASSWETAETQYF. CDR3 DNA: TGCGCCAGCAGCTGGGAGACAGCAGAGACCCAGTACTTC.

The J gene is TRBJ2-7, the V gene TRBV29-1; TRBD1 agrees at 8 bases. From germline, CDR1 is SQVTM and CDR2 ANQGSEA. V shed 4 bases, J shed 3 bases, and the junction held 2 bases outside the gene matches. The CDR3 length is 12 residues. The CDR3 protein is CSVAGQDYEQYF. CDR3 in DNA: TGCAGCGTTGCGGGACAGGACTACGAGCAGTACTTC.

The V call is TRBV7-2, the J call TRBJ2-5; 7 nucleotides line up with TRBD1. This CDR3 has 15 residues. V trimming: 5 bases; J trimming: 1 base; junction bases outside the gene matches: 7. Germline values: CDR1 SGHTA, CDR2 FQGNSA. CDR3 loop: CASSPGQQPQETQYF. CDR3 bases: TGTGCCAGCAGCCCGGGACAGCAGCCCCAAGAGACCCAGTACTTC.

The chain couples TRBV9 to TRBJ1-2, with D perhaps TRBD1 (6 bases). This CDR3 comprises 11 residues. The germline V gene encodes CDR1 SGDLS and CDR2 YYNGEE. With 5 bases removed from V and 7 bases from J, the gap between germline ends came to 9 bases. CDR3 bases: TGTGCCAGCAGGCTGACAGGTGGCTACACCTTC. This gives the protein CASRLTGGYTF.

The rearrangement joins TRBV29-1 to TRBJ1-1; the D is unclear. Trimming removed 7 bases from V and 1 base from J, with 7 bases in between. Germline V gene data show CDR1 as SQVTM and CDR2 as ANQGSEA. CDR3 size: 11 residues. The CDR3 nucleotides read TGCAGCGGGTGGGGGAACACTGAAGCTTTCTTT. Encoded protein: CSGWGNTEAFF. The full variable domain, in which reference TRBV29-1 and TRBJ1-1 provide the parts outside the CDR3, is SAVISQKPSRDICQRGTSLTIQCQVDSQVTMMFWYRQQPGQSLTLIATANQGSEATYESGFVIDKFPISRPNLTFSTLTVSNMSPEDSSIYLCSGWGNTEAFFGQGTRLTVV.

Details on this clone: This same CDR3 is encoded by further DNA sequences in the sample. The J gene is TRBJ2-7, the V gene TRBV7-9; D is perhaps TRBD1 or TRBD2 (5 bases each). Trimming left V 8 bases short and J 1 base short, with 9 bases between. Germline loops: CDR1 SEHNR, CDR2 FQNEAQ (reference sequence). The CDR3 extends over 12 amino acids. The DNA of the CDR3 is TGTGCCAGCGGGGACGGATCCTACGAGCAGTACTTC. This codes for CASGDGSYEQYF.

J is TRBJ1-6 and V is TRBV30; D is possibly TRBD1 (5 bases). Germline V gene sequence: CDR1 GTSNPN, CDR2 SVGIG (reference sequence). V was shortened by 4 bases and J by 10 bases, with 17 bases between the two germline ends. The CDR3 runs to 14 residues. In DNA form, the CDR3 reads TGTGCCTGGACAGTAGGGCAGGGAGGGTCACCCCTCCACTTT. It yields the protein CAWTVGQGGSPLHF. The full variable domain, rest sourced from reference TRBV30 and TRBJ1-6, is SQTIHQWPATLVQPVGSPLSLECTVEGTSNPNLYWYRQAAGRGLQLLFYSVGIGQISSEVPQNLSASRPQDRQFILSSKKLLLSDSGFYLCAWTVGQGGSPLHFGNGTRLTVT.

The gene calls are TRBV30 and TRBJ2-1; possibly TRBD2 for D (5 bases). This CDR3 is 13 amino acids long. Germline assignment: CDR1 GTSNPN and CDR2 SVGIG (reference sequence). The germline V and J ends were trimmed by 0 bases and 6 bases, with 9 bases remaining between them. The CDR3 spells CAWSVHGVNEQFF. The DNA of the CDR3 is TGTGCCTGGAGTGTACACGGGGTCAATGAGCAGTTCTTC.

V gene TRBV15 combines with J gene TRBJ2-2, with TRBD1 matching 8 bases. Germline V gene lookup returns CDR1 LNHNV and CDR2 YYDKDF (reference sequence). The junction had 13 bases not matched to a gene; V was cut back by 4 bases and J by 9 bases. The CDR3 totals 16 residues. CDR3 region: CATSTGGRDVGRELFF. In nucleotides, the CDR3 is TGTGCCACCAGCACAGGGGGCAGAGACGTAGGCCGGGAGCTGTTTTTT.

This chain uses TRBV19 with TRBJ2-7, with D perhaps TRBD1 (6 bases). Germline lookup yields CDR1 LNHDA and CDR2 SQIVND (reference sequence). This CDR3 has 11 amino acids. V lost 6 bases and J 3 bases, leaving 6 bases between the germline ends. The chain's CDR3 is CASRDSYEQYF. CDR3 DNA: TGTGCCAGTAGGGACAGCTACGAGCAGTACTTC.

The chain combines TRBV30 with TRBJ1-5; D is perhaps TRBD1 (6 bases). The CDR3 spans 17 residues. Germline CDR1 GTSNPN, CDR2 SVGIG (reference sequence). The V gene lost 0 bases and the J gene lost 0 bases, with 15 bases spanning the gap. The CDR3 region has the DNA TGTGCCTGGAGTGTAAATAGGGGGTTTGATAGCAATCAGCCCCAGCATTTT. Its protein is CAWSVNRGFDSNQPQHF.

This clone was detected once. The V call is TRBV6-1, the J call TRBJ1-5, with 9 positions matching TRBD1. The CDR3 loop spans 15 amino acids. V shed 4 bases, J shed 5 bases, and the junction held 6 bases outside the gene matches. Germline CDR1 is MNHNS and CDR2 is SASEGT. CDR3 sequence: CASSVLRTGDQPQHF. The CDR3 region has the DNA TGTGCCAGCAGTGTACTGCGGACAGGGGATCAGCCCCAGCATTTT.